Listed below are T cell receptor beta chains from one sample, sequenced in a study of tumor-infiltrating lymphocytes in primary liver carcinoma. TCRdb redid the calling of the multiplex PCR reads with MiXCR, one entry per CDR3 protein. This table holds about 110,000 distinct CDR3 sequences, 50% to 65% found once. What was sequenced was liver tumor tissue from sampling region 1. The source is an older woman with primary liver carcinoma and hepatitis B virus infection. Both conserved end residues are part of each CDR3. A D gene is named only where the DNA matches it firmly. Some rows mark clone size as missing; the rest say once, few, many or name a class of expanded clone.

TRBV7-8	many	TRBJ1-1	.	CASSWLQGRAFF	TGTGCCAGCAGCTGGCTACAGGGCCGAGCTTTCTTT
TRBV20-1	.	TRBJ2-4	.	CSARLGLQGNIQYF	TGCAGTGCCCGACTTGGTTTACAAGGAAACATTCAGTACTTC
TRBV5-5	.	TRBJ2-4	TRBD2	CASSLAGTSGLEDTQCF	TGTGCCAGCAGCTTAGCCGGGACTAGCGGCCTAGAGGACACTCAGTGCTTC
TRBV11-1	.	TRBJ1-2	.	CVSSLGPRGYDYTF	TGTGTCAGCAGCTTAGGACCGCGCGGGTATGACTACACCTTC
TRBV11-2	.	TRBJ2-3	TRBD2	CASSARTSGRGGTDMRYF	TGTGCCAGCAGCGCAAGGACTAGCGGGAGGGGAGGAACAGATATGCGGTATTTT
TRBV11-2	.	TRBJ2-7	.	CTSSLNSREQHF	TGTACCAGCAGCTTAAACAGCCGCGAGCAGCACTTC
TRBV29-1	many	TRBJ2-7	.	CSVEGGGGYEQYF	TGCAGCGTTGAAGGGGGGGGCGGCTACGAGCAGTACTTC
TRBV4-1	.	TRBJ1-4	.	CASSHLVNEKLVF	TGCGCCAGCAGCCATTTGGTAAATGAAAAACTGGTTTTT
TRBV28	.	TRBJ2-3	TRBD2	CASSLGLAGRHTYTQYF	TGTGCCAGCAGTTTAGGTCTAGCGGGACGCCACACATATACGCAGTATTTT
TRBV6-6	.	TRBJ1-1	.	CASSSTGGFEVFF	TGTGCCAGCAGTTCCACTGGGGGTTTTGAAGTTTTCTTT
TRBV6-5	once	TRBJ1-1	.	CAGSYKGPTEAFF	TGTGCCGGCAGTTACAAGGGGCCCACTGAAGCTTTCTTT
TRBV13	once	TRBJ1-6	.	CVSSLDRGYNSPLHF	TGTGTCAGCAGCTTAGATCGAGGTTATAATTCACCCCTCCACTTT
TRBV20-1	once	TRBJ2-5	.	CSARLQFWGIQEAQYF	TGCAGTGCTAGGCTCCAATTCTGGGGGATCCAAGAGGCCCAGTACTTC
TRBV11-2	.	TRBJ2-1	.	CAKSLRGSASSYNEQFF	TGTGCCAAGAGCTTACGTGGATCCGCGAGCTCCTACAATGAGCAGTTCTTC
TRBV5-4	few	TRBJ2-5	.	CASSLSRDSETQYF	TGTGCCAGCAGCTTGAGTAGAGATTCGGAGACCCAGTACTTC
TRBV11-3	.	TRBJ2-1	TRBD2	CASSSGASGSLEQFF	TGTGCCAGCAGCTCAGGGGCTAGCGGGAGTCTTGAGCAGTTCTTC
TRBV11-2	.	TRBJ1-2	TRBD1	CASSLEITGGDDYTF	TGTGCCAGCAGCTTAGAAATAACAGGGGGCGATGACTACACATTC
TRBV9	.	TRBJ1-1	.	CASSASRWGTEAFF	TGTGCCAGCAGCGCGAGCCGGTGGGGCACTGAAGCTTTCTTT
TRBV5-1	.	TRBJ2-3	.	CASSWTRDTDAQYF	TGCGCCAGCAGCTGGACACGGGACACAGATGCGCAGTATTTT
TRBV11-2	medium-sized	TRBJ2-7	TRBD1	CASGHRDSPYEQYF	TGTGCCAGCGGCCACCGGGACAGCCCCTACGAGCAGTACTTC
TRBV19	.	TRBJ1-5	.	CDSSIRPGTGQPQHF	TGTGACAGTAGTATACGGCCGGGCACAGGTCAGCCCCAGCATTTT
TRBV30	few	TRBJ2-1	.	CAWSVGATYNEQFF	TGTGCCTGGAGTGTAGGAGCGACTTACAATGAGCAGTTCTTC
TRBV11-3	.	TRBJ2-3	.	CASSLGDLTYTSDTQYF	TGTGCCAGCAGCTTAGGGGATCTAACATACACGTCAGATACGCAGTATTTT
TRBV11-2	.	TRBJ2-2	.	CASSLSLWGADTGELFF	TGTGCCAGCAGCTTATCCCTGTGGGGGGCGGACACCGGGGAACTGTTTTTT
TRBV5-5	.	TRBJ2-1	TRBD1	CASSLAQSFGNRGERFF	TGTGCCAGCAGCTTGGCCCAGTCTTTCGGGAACAGGGGTGAGCGGTTCTTC
TRBV6-9	.	TRBJ1-5	.	CASSLGQSQHF	TGTGCCAGTTCGTTGGGTCAGTCCCAGCATTTT
TRBV5-1	few	TRBJ2-7	TRBD2	CASSLGRGGRGNEQYF	TGCGCCAGCAGCTTGGGCAGAGGCGGGAGGGGAAACGAGCAGTACTTC
TRBV6-1	.	TRBJ2-3	TRBD1	CASSDGDRATDTQYF	TGTGCCAGCAGTGACGGAGACAGGGCCACAGATACGCAATATTTT
TRBV13	many	TRBJ2-2	.	CASTREAGELFF	TGTGCCAGCACCAGGGAGGCCGGGGAGCTGTTTTTT
TRBV6-1	once	TRBJ2-6	TRBD1	CASGEGQGALGANILTF	TGTGCCAGCGGTGAAGGACAGGGGGCCCTTGGAGCCAACATCCTGACTTTC
TRBV11-2	.	TRBJ2-2	.	CTSSLDPEGANTGEPFF	TGTACCAGCAGCTTAGACCCCGAAGGGGCGAACACCGGGGAGCCGTTTTTT
TRBV14	many	TRBJ2-1	TRBD2	CASSQMAGGTNNEQFF	TGTGCCAGCAGCCAAATGGCGGGAGGGACCAACAATGAGCAGTTCTTC
TRBV12-3/TRBV12-4	.	TRBJ1-1	.	CASRGTGTNTEASF	TGTGCCAGCAGGGGAACCGGGACCAACACTGAAGCTTCCTTT
TRBV6-1	few	TRBJ1-5	TRBD1	CASSIRQGGNQPQHF	TGTGCCAGCAGTATCCGACAGGGCGGCAATCAGCCCCAGCATTTT
TRBV5-1	.	TRBJ2-5	.	CASSVQGRTTQETQYF	TGCGCCAGCAGCGTCCAGGGACGGACTACACAAGAGACCCAGTACTTC
TRBV11-1	.	TRBJ2-1	.	CVSGLFRGAGFNEQFF	TGTGTCAGCGGCTTATTTAGGGGGGCTGGTTTCAATGAGCAGTTCTTC
TRBV29-1	many	TRBJ2-1	.	CSVAPRGTYNEQFF	TGCAGCGTTGCGCCCAGGGGAACCTACAATGAGCAGTTCTTC
TRBV6-2/TRBV6-3	many	TRBJ2-7	.	CASSYPDSTLEQYF	TGTGCCAGCAGTTACCCTGACAGTACCCTAGAGCAGTACTTC
TRBV11-2	.	TRBJ2-5	.	CASSWRMGQETQYF	TGTGCCAGCAGCTGGCGCATGGGACAAGAGACCCAGTACTTC
TRBV6-6	.	TRBJ1-2	.	CASTDSLYGYTF	TGTGCCAGCACTGATAGCCTCTATGGCTACACCTTC
TRBV4-2	.	TRBJ2-1	.	CASSQDPLYEHFF	TGTGCCAGCAGCCAAGACCCATTGTATGAGCACTTCTTC
TRBV7-9	.	TRBJ2-5	TRBD2	CASCLASGRGETQYF	TGTGCCAGCTGCTTGGCTAGCGGGAGAGGGGAGACCCAGTACTTC
TRBV2	.	TRBJ2-1	.	CASSVDVGEQVF	TGTGCCAGCAGTGTGGACGTTGGTGAGCAGGTCTTC
TRBV7-9	.	TRBJ2-1	.	CASSTTSTEQLF	TGTGCCAGCAGCACCACGTCCACTGAGCAGTTGTTC
TRBV29-1	.	TRBJ1-1	.	CSIVEQGRNTEAFF	TGCAGCATTGTGGAGCAGGGACGTAACACAGAAGCTTTCTTT
TRBV12-3/TRBV12-4	many	TRBJ1-5	TRBD1	CASRPGTAYGGNQPQHF	TGTGCCAGCAGGCCCGGGACAGCATATGGTGGCAATCAGCCCCAGCATTTT
TRBV7-9	few	TRBJ1-2	.	CASSLNPRGTGFFNGYTF	TGTGCCAGCAGCTTAAATCCCCGGGGAACGGGATTCTTTAATGGCTACACCTTC
TRBV28	.	TRBJ2-7	TRBD2	CASITGGRYEQYF	TGTGCCAGCATAACGGGAGGACGCTACGAGCAGTACTTC
TRBV7-3	.	TRBJ2-1	TRBD2	CASSVPSGNNGQFF	TGTGCCAGCAGCGTTCCTAGCGGGAACAATGGGCAGTTCTTC
TRBV5-4	.	TRBJ2-3	TRBD2	CASSLARRDYTDTQYF	TGTGCCAGCAGCTTGGCCAGGCGGGACTACACAGATACGCAGTATTTT
TRBV5-6	once	TRBJ2-2	TRBD2	CASSLEPSGSTAELFF	TGTGCCAGCAGCTTGGAACCTAGCGGGAGCACCGCGGAGCTGTTTTTT
TRBV5-4	many	TRBJ2-1	TRBD2	CASSPRGGRANEQFF	TGTGCCAGCAGCCCACGTGGCGGGAGGGCAAATGAGCAGTTCTTC
TRBV12-3/TRBV12-4	.	TRBJ2-7	.	CVNSLSPGEQYF	TGTGTCAACAGTTTGTCGCCAGGCGAGCAGTACTTC
TRBV6-5	.	TRBJ2-1	TRBD2	CASNRAGGPTYNERFF	TGTGCCAGCAATAGGGCGGGAGGCCCAACCTACAATGAGCGGTTCTTC
TRBV9	.	TRBJ2-3	.	CASSVGKTDTDTQYF	TGTGCCAGCAGCGTAGGTAAAACAGACACAGATACGCAGTATTTT
TRBV11-2	many	TRBJ2-3	TRBD1	CASSLDRGLSDTQYF	TGTGCCAGCAGCCTGGACAGGGGGCTTTCAGATACGCAGTATTTT
TRBV29-1	many	TRBJ1-1	TRBD1	CSVGKTGGSEKAFF	TGCAGCGTTGGAAAAACAGGGGGCTCTGAGAAAGCTTTCTTT
TRBV28	.	TRBJ2-5	.	CASSFGSGRGETLYF	TGTGCCAGCAGTTTTGGGTCGGGGAGAGGAGAGACCCTGTACTTC
TRBV29-1	.	TRBJ2-2	TRBD2	CIVSRGTSGGGELLF	TGCATCGTTTCGAGGGGGACTAGCGGGGGCGGGGAGCTGCTTTTT